Listed below are T cell receptor beta chains from one sample, sequenced in a study of blood T cell repertoires in COVID-19. TCRdb's copy holds only in-frame clones and misses some; the assay was immunoSEQ multiplex PCR. The sample lists about 53,000 clones, approximately 80% occurring once. The sequenced sample consisted of peripheral blood. The receptors were sampled from a man between 65 and 85 years old with active or convalescent COVID-19. Each CDR3 is given with its conserved first and last residue.

14 TRBJ1-1 TRBV28 CASRSQGAGHQAFF
14 TRBJ2-7 TRBV24-1 CATSDGQWPYEQYF
15 TRBJ1-2 TRBV11-2 CASSLSNNWAYGYTF
16 TRBJ1-6 TRBV6-2/TRBV6-3 CASSLNRGKNGSPLHF
16 TRBJ2-7 TRBV4-2 CASSQDKRGDLYEQYF
16 TRBJ1-5 TRBV28 CASSLPGTGSNQPQHF
12 TRBJ1-1 TRBV5-5 CASDKGATEAFF
13 TRBJ1-5 TRBV27 CASSQGIDQPQHF
13 TRBJ1-1 TRBV12-3/TRBV12-4 CASSPRMNTEAFF
14 TRBJ1-2 TRBV11-2 CASSLEADHYGYTF
16 TRBJ2-6 TRBV11-3 CASSPARGSGANVLTF
14 TRBJ1-3 TRBV5-6 CASSLFQFGNTIYF
12 TRBJ1-2 TRBV29-1 CSVEWTEYGYTF
16 TRBJ1-1 TRBV9 CASSGRGTGASTEAFF
17 TRBJ2-7 TRBV2 CASRKGGGGPISYEQYF
17 TRBJ2-3 TRBV6-4 CASSDSSSGRLPDTQYF
13 TRBJ2-7 TRBV29-1 CSVSGTGAGEQYF
15 TRBJ1-5 TRBV25-1 CASSEQHGQGQPQHF
12 TRBJ2-7 TRBV29-1 CSVERQLYEQYF
13 TRBJ1-1 TRBV7-2 CASSSRQGLEAFF
14 TRBJ1-5 TRBV7-2 CASSPTGGHQPQHF
14 TRBJ1-2 TRBV4-2 CASSQVQGDYGYTF
16 TRBJ1-5 TRBV6-1 CASSDPRGPSNQPQHF
17 TRBJ2-4 TRBV19 CASSIMWGEGSKNIQYF
11 TRBJ1-1 TRBV30 CAQKRYTEAFF
12 TRBJ2-7 TRBV6-5 CASRRGEYEQYF
16 TRBJ2-1 TRBV4-3 CASSRASGRLDNEQFF
14 TRBJ2-7 TRBV9 CASSVVAESYEQYF
15 TRBJ1-4 TRBV7-6 CASSFNAQVNEKLFF
16 TRBJ2-2 TRBV14 CASRRTSEVNTGELFF
13 TRBJ1-3 TRBV6-5 CASITGSGNTIYF
12 TRBJ2-1 TRBV20-1 CSASWRGGEQFF
14 TRBJ2-7 TRBV6-5 CASRSEREVSEQYF